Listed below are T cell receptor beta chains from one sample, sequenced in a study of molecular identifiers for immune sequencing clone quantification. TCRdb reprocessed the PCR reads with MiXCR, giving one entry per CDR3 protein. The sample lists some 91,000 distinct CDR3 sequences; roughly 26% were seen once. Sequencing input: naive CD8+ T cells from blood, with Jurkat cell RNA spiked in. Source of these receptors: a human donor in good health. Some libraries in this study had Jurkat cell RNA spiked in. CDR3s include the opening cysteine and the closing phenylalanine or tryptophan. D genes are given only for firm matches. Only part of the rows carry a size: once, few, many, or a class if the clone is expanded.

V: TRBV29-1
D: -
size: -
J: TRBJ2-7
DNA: TGCAGCGTTCTGATGTGGTGTTCCTACGAGCAGTACTTC
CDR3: CSVLMWCSYEQYF

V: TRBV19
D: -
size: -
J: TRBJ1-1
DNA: TGTGCCAGTAGTCTACAGACAGGGAACACTGAAGCTTTCTTT
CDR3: CASSLQTGNTEAFF

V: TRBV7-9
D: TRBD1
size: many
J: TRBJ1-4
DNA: TGTGCCAGCAGCTTAGGGGACAGGGGTGGGGCAACTAATGAAAAACTGTTTTTT
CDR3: CASSLGDRGGATNEKLFF

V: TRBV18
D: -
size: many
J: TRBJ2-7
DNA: TGTGCCAGCTCACCGGCCCCCCTCCCCGAGCAGTACTTC
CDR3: CASSPAPLPEQYF

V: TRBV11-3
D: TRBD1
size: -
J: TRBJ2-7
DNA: TGTGCCAGCAGCGATGGGACAGCGTACGAGCAGTACTTC
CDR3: CASSDGTAYEQYF

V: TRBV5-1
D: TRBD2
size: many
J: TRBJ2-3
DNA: TGCGCCAGCAGCCCCTTACCGGGACTAGCGGGGTTCACAGATACGCAGTATTTT
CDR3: CASSPLPGLAGFTDTQYF

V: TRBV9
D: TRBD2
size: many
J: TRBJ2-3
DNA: TGTGCCAGCAGCGAAGGGACTAGCGGGAGAGATACGCAGTATTTT
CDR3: CASSEGTSGRDTQYF

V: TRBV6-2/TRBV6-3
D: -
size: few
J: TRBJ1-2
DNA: TGTGCCAGCAGTTCTTACCTGGACGGGAGGGCCTATGGCTACACCTTC
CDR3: CASSSYLDGRAYGYTF

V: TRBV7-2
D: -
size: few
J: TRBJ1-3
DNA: TGTGCCAGCAGCTTTGCGCGCAGGGGAGGGGGAAACACCATATATTTT
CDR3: CASSFARRGGGNTIYF

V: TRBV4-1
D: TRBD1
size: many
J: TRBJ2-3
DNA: TGCGCCAGCAGCCATAACCCCGACAGGGATGTCACAGATACGCAGTATTTT
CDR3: CASSHNPDRDVTDTQYF

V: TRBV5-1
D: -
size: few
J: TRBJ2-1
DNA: TGCGCCAGCAGCGTAGACGCGCAGGGTCGCTCCTACAATGAGCAGTTCTTC
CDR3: CASSVDAQGRSYNEQFF

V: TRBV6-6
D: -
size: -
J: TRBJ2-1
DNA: TGTGCCAGCAGTTACATTAGCCCCCGGAGCTCCTACAATGAGCAGTTCTTC
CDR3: CASSYISPRSSYNEQFF

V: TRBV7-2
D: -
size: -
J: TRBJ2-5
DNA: TGTGCCAGCAGCTTATCGGTTAGCGCGGGCCAAGAGACCCAGTACTTC
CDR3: CASSLSVSAGQETQYF

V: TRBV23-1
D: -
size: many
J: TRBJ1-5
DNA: TGCGCCAGCGCCTCAAAGGTTCAGCCCCAGCATTTT
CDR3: CASASKVQPQHF

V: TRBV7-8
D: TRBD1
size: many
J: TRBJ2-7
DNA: TGTGCCAGCAGCCCAGAATGGGACAGTTCCTACGAGCAGTACTTC
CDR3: CASSPEWDSSYEQYF

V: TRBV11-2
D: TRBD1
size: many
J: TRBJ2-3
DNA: TGTGCCAGCAGCTTAGAGGGACAGGGCACAGATACGCAGTATTTT
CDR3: CASSLEGQGTDTQYF

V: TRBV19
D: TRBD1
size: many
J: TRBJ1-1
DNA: TGTGCCTACTACAGGGGGAACACTGAAGCTTTCTTT
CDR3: CAYYRGNTEAFF

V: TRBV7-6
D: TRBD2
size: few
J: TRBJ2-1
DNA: TGTGCCAGCAGCCAAAACATAGCGGGAACCTACAATGAGCAGTTCTTC
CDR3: CASSQNIAGTYNEQFF

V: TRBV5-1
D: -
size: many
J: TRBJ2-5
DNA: TGCGCCAGCAATTCCTGGGTTGGAAATCCACAAGAGACCCAGTACTTC
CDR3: CASNSWVGNPQETQYF

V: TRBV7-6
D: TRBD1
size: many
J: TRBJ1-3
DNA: TGTGCCAGCAGCCCCGACAGGGGCTCTGGAAACACCATATATTTT
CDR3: CASSPDRGSGNTIYF

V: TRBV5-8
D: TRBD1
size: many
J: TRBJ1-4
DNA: TGTGCCAGCAGCATCAGGACAGGCCTCAATGAAAAACTGTTTTTT
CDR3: CASSIRTGLNEKLFF

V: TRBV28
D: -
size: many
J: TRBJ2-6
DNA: TGTGCCAGCAGTGGGGGGCCGAATTGGCCTGGGGCCAACGTCCTGACTTTC
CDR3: CASSGGPNWPGANVLTF

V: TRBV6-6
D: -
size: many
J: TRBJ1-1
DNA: TGTGCCAGCAGCTTTGCGATGAACACTGAAGCTTTCTTT
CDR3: CASSFAMNTEAFF

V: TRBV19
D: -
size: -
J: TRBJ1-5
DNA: TGTGCCAGTAGACGCCGGTGGCTGGATCAGCCCCAGCACTTT
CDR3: CASRRRWLDQPQHF

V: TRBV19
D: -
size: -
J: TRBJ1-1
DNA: TGTGCCAGTAGTTGGGGCATCTGGACTGAAGCTTTCTTT
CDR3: CASSWGIWTEAFF

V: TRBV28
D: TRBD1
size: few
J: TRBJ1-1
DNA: TGTGCCACCGGGACAGGGAACACTGAAGCTTTCTTT
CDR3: CATGTGNTEAFF

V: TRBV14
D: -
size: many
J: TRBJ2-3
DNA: TGTGCCAGCAGCCCGTTTGTCAGTGGTACGCAGTATTTT
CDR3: CASSPFVSGTQYF

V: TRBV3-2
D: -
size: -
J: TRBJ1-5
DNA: TGTGCCAGCAGCCAAGAAGTTCCCCTCCCTACGCAGCATTTT
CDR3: CASSQEVPLPTQHF

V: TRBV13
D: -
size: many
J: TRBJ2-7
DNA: TGTGCCAGCAGGGGCGGGGGCTCGGGCGAGCAGTACTTC
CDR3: CASRGGGSGEQYF

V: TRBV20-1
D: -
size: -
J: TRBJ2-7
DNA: TGCAGTGCTAGAGAGTGGTCCTACGAGCAGTACTTC
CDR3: CSAREWSYEQYF

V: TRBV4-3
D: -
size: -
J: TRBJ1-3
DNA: TGCGCCAGCAGCCAAGACAGGAGACAGCCCGGAAACACCATATATTTT
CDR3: CASSQDRRQPGNTIYF

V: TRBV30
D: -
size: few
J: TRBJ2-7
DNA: TGTGCCTGGGCAGGAGAGTCAACCGCCTACGAGCAGTACTTC
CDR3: CAWAGESTAYEQYF

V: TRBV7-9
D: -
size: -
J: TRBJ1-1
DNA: TGTGCCAGCAGCTTCACCACTGTTGAAGCTTTCTTT
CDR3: CASSFTTVEAFF